This T cell receptor (beta chain) was captured by sequencing in a study of blood T cell repertoires in COVID-19. For the study at large: Both acute and convalescent COVID-19 samples were obtained from the United States, Italy and Spain. PBMCs, B-cell-depleted T cells, or T cells were the source of the cDNA or gDNA that made up the material.

Between the trimmed V and J ends, which lost 5 bases and 4 bases, there was a span of 8 bases. CDR1 and CDR2 from the germline V gene are SQVTM and ANQGSEA. The CDR3 length is 12 residues. In the study's own analysis: For nucleated cells, counts were estimated from reference gene primer amplification. Generated by immunoSEQ multiplex PCR, the TCRdb table keeps only in-frame clones and is missing some. V, J and clone size were drawn from that table, and D and trimming were deduced from the DNA. Here the sample spans approximately 120,000 clones, about four fifths being singletons. This receptor was taken from a human donor in a cohort sampled during active COVID-19. This chain connects TRBV29-1 to TRBJ2-2, with D possibly TRBD2 on 5 matching bases. The sample comprised peripheral blood. The CDR3 loop is CSVRESTGELFF. The DNA for the CDR3 is TGCAGCGTTAGGGAGAGCACCGGGGAGCTGTTTTTT.